A selection of T cell receptor beta chains follows, all from one sample in a study of T cell responses to AZD1222 COVID-19 vaccine. The assay was immunoSEQ multiplex PCR, and TCRdb's table has in-frame clones only and misses some. The sample comprises approximately 80,000 clones, approximately 80% of which are singletons, and around 20% rests with the top ten. The sample consisted of peripheral blood, taken on day 0 of AZD1222 vaccination. The receptors here all came from an adult in good health. The CDR3 runs from the conserved cysteine through the conserved F or W. The D gene is left open where the match is weak. Only part of the rows carry a size: once, few, many, or a class if the clone is expanded.

DNA	CDR3	size	V	J	D
TGCGCCAGCAGCTTGGCCAGGAACACTGAAGCTTTCTTT	CASSLARNTEAFF	NA	TRBV5-1	TRBJ1-1	NA
TGCGCCAGCAGCTACACTACGGACACCGGGGAGCTGTTTTTT	CASSYTTDTGELFF	NA	TRBV5-1	TRBJ2-2	NA
TGTGCTAGTGGTTTGGAAGTACAGCCCCAGCATTTT	CASGLEVQPQHF	few	TRBV12-5	TRBJ1-5	NA
TGTGCCAGCAGCACTCGGACAGGGGGCGGTTCACCCCTCCACTTT	CASSTRTGGGSPLHF	NA	TRBV11-2	TRBJ1-6	TRBD1
TGTGCCACCAGCAGAGATCGGGGCCCGGGGCAGCCCCAGCATTTT	CATSRDRGPGQPQHF	NA	TRBV15	TRBJ1-5	NA
TGTGCCAGCAGTCTACTGAGCTCCTACGAGCAGTACTTC	CASSLLSSYEQYF	NA	TRBV2	TRBJ2-7	NA
TGCGCCAGCAGTGAACGAGCTAATGAAAAACTGTTTTTT	CASSERANEKLFF	NA	TRBV10-2	TRBJ1-4	NA
TGCGCCAGCAGCTTGGACCCGGGTCCGGGGTACGAGCAGTACTTC	CASSLDPGPGYEQYF	NA	TRBV5-1	TRBJ2-7	NA
TGCGCCAGCAGCCAAGGGATAGGGGTTAGCGGGAGGTATGAGCAGTTCTTC	CASSQGIGVSGRYEQFF	NA	TRBV4-1	TRBJ2-1	TRBD2
TGTGCCAGCAGCCCTAGCGGGAGGGCCGGAGGGGACGAGCAGTACTTC	CASSPSGRAGGDEQYF	NA	TRBV5-4	TRBJ2-7	TRBD2
TGTGCCAGCAGCTTAGATCGGCCGGGACTGGGCACAGATACGCAGTATTTT	CASSLDRPGLGTDTQYF	few	TRBV11-3	TRBJ2-3	NA
TGCGCCAGCAGCTTGGCCAATACTCTCTCGGAGACCCAGTACTTC	CASSLANTLSETQYF	NA	TRBV5-1	TRBJ2-5	NA
TGTGCCAGCAGTTTAGGGCCGGGATTAACAGATACGCAGTATTTT	CASSLGPGLTDTQYF	once	TRBV27	TRBJ2-3	NA
TGTGCCACCAGCAGAGTGCCGAGCCAGGGTGGCGGGGAGCTGTTTTTT	CATSRVPSQGGGELFF	NA	TRBV15	TRBJ2-2	NA
TGTGCCAGCAGGGTTAAGCTTTCCTATGGCTACACCTTC	CASRVKLSYGYTF	NA	TRBV2	TRBJ1-2	NA
TGTGCCAGTAACAGGGACTTCAATCAGCCCCAGCATTTT	CASNRDFNQPQHF	NA	TRBV19	TRBJ1-5	NA
TGCGCCAGCAGCCAGGGACAGACCCGCACAGATACGCAGTATTTT	CASSQGQTRTDTQYF	NA	TRBV5-1	TRBJ2-3	TRBD1
TGTGCCTGGCACCCCGGGACAGCGAGCAATCAGCCCCAGCATTTT	CAWHPGTASNQPQHF	once	TRBV30	TRBJ1-5	TRBD1
TGCGCCAGCAGCATGCAGGCTAGCGGGAGTGAGGAGACCCAGTACTTC	CASSMQASGSEETQYF	NA	TRBV5-1	TRBJ2-5	TRBD2
TGTGCCAGCAGCCCCAGACAGGGCGACACCGGGGAGCTGTTTTTT	CASSPRQGDTGELFF	NA	TRBV5-8	TRBJ2-2	TRBD1
TGTGCCAGCAGCGTAGACAGGGGGCGCGAGCAGTACTTC	CASSVDRGREQYF	NA	TRBV9	TRBJ2-7	TRBD1
TGTGCCAGTAGTGAACAGGCGACGGCAGACATTCAGTACTTC	CASSEQATADIQYF	NA	TRBV19	TRBJ2-4	NA
TGTGCCACCTCAAAAAGACAGCCCCCAGAGACCCAGTACTTC	CATSKRQPPETQYF	NA	TRBV27	TRBJ2-5	NA
TGCGCCAGCAGCCTGGGGACAACGAATGGCTACACCTTC	CASSLGTTNGYTF	NA	TRBV5-1	TRBJ1-2	NA
TGTGCCAGCAGCCCCCCAGGACTGGCAGATACGCAGTATTTT	CASSPPGLADTQYF	NA	TRBV7-2	TRBJ2-3	NA
TGTGCCTGGAGTGAGGTTAATGAAAAACTGTTTTTT	CAWSEVNEKLFF	NA	TRBV30	TRBJ1-4	NA
TGTGCCAGCAGCCCCCGGTACAGGGGCCGTTATGGCTACACCTTC	CASSPRYRGRYGYTF	NA	TRBV5-6	TRBJ1-2	TRBD1
TGTGCCAGCTCACCCAACAGGGGAGATACGCAGTATTTT	CASSPNRGDTQYF	NA	TRBV18	TRBJ2-3	TRBD1
TGCGCCAGCAGCCAAGATGTGGCTAGCACAGATACGCAGTATTTT	CASSQDVASTDTQYF	NA	TRBV4-1	TRBJ2-3	NA
TGTGCCAGCACGGAGAGCTCCGCTGGTAGAAACACCATATATTTT	CASTESSAGRNTIYF	NA	TRBV6-5	TRBJ1-3	NA
TGCGCCAGCAGTGAAATCTCTGGGGCCAACGTCCTGACTTTC	CASSEISGANVLTF	few	TRBV10-2	TRBJ2-6	NA
TGTGCCAGTAGCCACCCGGGACGTAGGCGAAACACCATATATTTT	CASSHPGRRRNTIYF	NA	TRBV3-1/TRBV3-2	TRBJ1-3	NA
TGTGCCAGCAGCCAAGAGTGGGGGGGGAGCTCCTACAATGAGCAGTTCTTC	CASSQEWGGSSYNEQFF	NA	TRBV4-2	TRBJ2-1	TRBD2
TGTGCCAGCTCACGCGGGACAGGGAGCTCTGGGGCCAACGTCCTGACTTTC	CASSRGTGSSGANVLTF	NA	TRBV18	TRBJ2-6	TRBD1
TGTGCCAGCAGCCGCGGGACAGGGAGGGGAGAGGCTTTCTTT	CASSRGTGRGEAFF	NA	TRBV6-5	TRBJ1-1	TRBD1
TGTGCCATCAGTGAGTGGAGCTCGTTTGAAGCTTTCTTT	CAISEWSSFEAFF	NA	TRBV10-3	TRBJ1-1	NA
TGTGCCAGCACCCCCAGGGGTGATGAGACCCAGTACTTC	CASTPRGDETQYF	NA	TRBV5-6	TRBJ2-5	NA
TGTGCCAGTAGTATTCAGGGGAATCCGAACACTGAAGCTTTCTTT	CASSIQGNPNTEAFF	NA	TRBV19	TRBJ1-1	NA
TGTGCCAGCAGTTCCGGGACAGCCAATGAGCAGTTCTTC	CASSSGTANEQFF	NA	TRBV5-6	TRBJ2-1	TRBD1
TGCGCCAGCAGCCAAGAGCAGACTTTAAACTACGAGCAGTACTTC	CASSQEQTLNYEQYF	few	TRBV4-1	TRBJ2-7	NA
TGTGCCATCTCAGGGAAGACAAGCACAGATACGCAGTATTTT	CAISGKTSTDTQYF	NA	TRBV24-1	TRBJ2-3	NA
TGCGCCAGCAGCTTGACCGGCCTGGGTAGTCAGCCCCAGCATTTT	CASSLTGLGSQPQHF	NA	TRBV5-1	TRBJ1-5	NA
TGTGCCAGCAGCTTAGCGGCGGGGAATGAGCAGTTCTTC	CASSLAAGNEQFF	NA	TRBV7-7	TRBJ2-1	NA
TGCGCCAGCAGCCTGAGGGATATTAGCACAGATACGCAGTATTTT	CASSLRDISTDTQYF	NA	TRBV5-1	TRBJ2-3	NA
TGTGCCAGCAGGCTGGGCAATGAGCAGTTCTTC	CASRLGNEQFF	NA	TRBV6-5	TRBJ2-1	NA
TGCGCCAGCAGCTTGACTAGCGGGAGACGAGGAGAGACCCAGTACTTC	CASSLTSGRRGETQYF	NA	TRBV5-1	TRBJ2-5	TRBD2
TGTGCCAGCAGCCAGTCACCTCGGACTAGCGGGGGAGATACGCAGTATTTT	CASSQSPRTSGGDTQYF	NA	TRBV4-2	TRBJ2-3	TRBD2
TGCGCCAGCAGTGAGTCAACAGGGAGGGACGAGCAGTACTTC	CASSESTGRDEQYF	NA	TRBV10-2	TRBJ2-7	NA
TGTGCCAGCGGCCGGGACAGCAACACTGAAGCTTTCTTT	CASGRDSNTEAFF	NA	TRBV2	TRBJ1-1	TRBD1
TGCAGCGTTGGGGCTAGGAACACTGAAGCTTTCTTT	CSVGARNTEAFF	NA	TRBV29-1	TRBJ1-1	NA
TGTGCCACAGGGTTGGGGCCCGAAGCTTTCTTT	CATGLGPEAFF	once	TRBV7-8	TRBJ1-1	NA
TGTGCCAGCAGCCGACTGGACTCATATAATTCACCCCTCCACTTT	CASSRLDSYNSPLHF	NA	TRBV9	TRBJ1-6	NA
TGTGCCAGCAGCACCCCGGGCGGCCCCCTTGCGCACTTC	CASSTPGGPLAHF	NA	TRBV7-9	TRBJ2-5	NA
TGCGCCAGCAGCGCTACGGGGGCAGGTGAAGCTTTCTTT	CASSATGAGEAFF	NA	TRBV5-1	TRBJ1-1	NA
TGTGCCAGCAGCTTAGGACAGGGAATGAACACTGAAGCTTTCTTT	CASSLGQGMNTEAFF	NA	TRBV7-6	TRBJ1-1	TRBD1